These 10 T cell receptor beta chains came from one sample sequenced in a study of T cells in Graves' hyperthyroidism and ophthalmopathy. Researchers took RNA transcripts and amplified the TCR beta CDR3 regions from them. The HTBI set primed first-round TCR CDR3 RT-PCR. TCRdb re-called the multiplex PCR reads with MiXCR, one entry per CDR3 protein. The repertoire consists of hundreds of thousands of distinct CDR3 sequences, with over 35% occurring once and the leading ten covering roughly 8.3%. Source material: blood. These receptors were obtained from a young man with Graves' hyperthyroidism.

As for this clonotype: The final CDR3 position lacks the conserved phenylalanine or tryptophan, pointing to a likely read error. V is TRBV2 and J is TRBJ2-7, with D unclear. V was shortened by 5 bases and J by 2 bases, with 10 bases between the two germline ends. The CDR3 has 13 amino acids. Germline V gene data show CDR1 as SNHLY and CDR2 as FYNNEI. CDR3 sequence reads: CASSYFRTYEQYS. As DNA, the CDR3 is TGTGCCAGCAGTTACTTCAGGACCTACGAGCAGTACTCC.

For the CDR3, the DNA is TGTGCCAGCAGCTCACTAGCGGGAGGCGAGCAGTTCTTC. It encodes CASSSLAGGEQFF. The chain uses TRBV7-9 and TRBJ2-1, with 12 bases identical to TRBD2. Germline CDR1 SEHNR, CDR2 FQNEAQ (reference sequence). The trim removed 4 bases at V and 10 bases at J, leaving 2 bases unmatched. CDR3 length equals 13 residues.

This clonotype was picked up many times. V gene TRBV7-9 combines with J gene TRBJ1-1; no definite D call. The germline CDR1 and CDR2 sequences are SEHNR and FQNEAQ (reference sequence). Trimming stripped 5 bases from V and 6 bases from J, with 10 bases between. This CDR3 is built from 12 residues. For the CDR3, the DNA is TGTGCCAGCAGCCTTACGTTGCCTGAAGCTTTCTTT. Amino acids: CASSLTLPEAFF. Full variable domain (missing parts from reference TRBV7-9 and TRBJ1-1): DTGVSQNPRHKITKRGQNVTFRCDPISEHNRLYWYRQTLGQGPEFLTYFQNEAQLEKSRLLSDRFSAERPKGSFSTLEIQRTEQGDSAMYLCASSLTLPEAFFGQGTRLTVV.

This clonotype has only a few counts. The gene calls are TRBV7-9 and TRBJ1-4, with D unresolved. Germline-derived CDR1 and CDR2 are SEHNR and FQNEAQ (reference sequence). The CDR3 is 16 amino acids. V gave up 4 bases and J gave up 0 bases, with 12 bases separating them. CDR3 residues: CASSSGETTTNEKLFF. The DNA for the CDR3 is TGTGCCAGCAGCTCCGGGGAGACAACAACTAATGAAAAACTGTTTTTT. The variable domain in full, completed from reference TRBV7-9 and TRBJ1-4, reads DTGVSQNPRHKITKRGQNVTFRCDPISEHNRLYWYRQTLGQGPEFLTYFQNEAQLEKSRLLSDRFSAERPKGSFSTLEIQRTEQGDSAMYLCASSSGETTTNEKLFFGSGTQLSVL.

Written as DNA, the CDR3 is TGCAGTGCTCCACTCGGAGTGAACACTGAAGCTTTCTTT. Protein product: CSAPLGVNTEAFF. The chain carries TRBV20-1 and TRBJ1-1; D gene ambiguous. The CDR3 sequence is 13 residues long. Germline CDR1 is DFQATT and CDR2 is SNEGSKA (reference sequence). V lost 5 bases, J lost 0 bases, and 10 bases lay in between.

This clonotype was recorded many times. J is TRBJ1-1 and V is TRBV2; 7 nucleotides match TRBD1. V trimming: 6 bases; J trimming: 1 base; junction bases outside the gene matches: 2. The CDR3 runs 13 residues. Germline values: CDR1 SNHLY, CDR2 FYNNEI. The CDR3 region is CASRGDRNTEAFF. The CDR3, as DNA: TGTGCCAGCAGGGGGGACAGGAACACTGAAGCTTTCTTT.

The rearrangement links TRBV5-6 to TRBJ1-6; perhaps TRBD1 as D (5 bases). V was trimmed by 4 bases and J by 9 bases, leaving 11 bases between them. The CDR3 is 13 amino acids. CDR1 and CDR2 (germline): SGHDT, YYEEEE. CDR3 nucleotide sequence: TGTGCCAGCAGCATTAGCGGGACTTCACCCCTCCACTTT. Translation: CASSISGTSPLHF.

This chain connects TRBV7-3 to TRBJ1-1; 9 bases match TRBD1. The CDR3 has 16 residues. Germline V lookup: CDR1 SGHTA, CDR2 FQGTGA. J lost 0 bases, V lost 7 bases, and 9 bases had no gene match. The DNA for the CDR3 is TGTGCCAGCACCTTCCGGGACAGGGAAATGAACACTGAAGCTTTCTTT. Its protein product is CASTFRDREMNTEAFF.

The chain couples TRBV20-1 to TRBJ2-5, with D possibly TRBD1 on 6 matching bases. V dropped 6 bases and J dropped 9 bases, with 20 bases sitting between them. Germline CDR1 reads DFQATT; CDR2 reads SNEGSKA (reference sequence). The CDR3 extends over 13 amino acids. The CDR3 is CSARDTGSQPQYF. The CDR3 DNA sequence: TGCAGTGCCCGGGACACTGGGAGCCAGCCCCAGTACTTC.

This chain connects TRBV28 to TRBJ2-7, with 11 bases aligning to TRBD2. J was trimmed by 2 bases and V by 6 bases; bases with no gene match: 6. Germline V gene sequence: CDR1 MDHEN, CDR2 SYDVKM. The CDR3 is 15 amino acids. The CDR3 sequence: CASRPLAGGPYEQYF. CDR3 DNA sequence: TGTGCCAGCAGACCCTTAGCGGGAGGGCCCTACGAGCAGTACTTC.